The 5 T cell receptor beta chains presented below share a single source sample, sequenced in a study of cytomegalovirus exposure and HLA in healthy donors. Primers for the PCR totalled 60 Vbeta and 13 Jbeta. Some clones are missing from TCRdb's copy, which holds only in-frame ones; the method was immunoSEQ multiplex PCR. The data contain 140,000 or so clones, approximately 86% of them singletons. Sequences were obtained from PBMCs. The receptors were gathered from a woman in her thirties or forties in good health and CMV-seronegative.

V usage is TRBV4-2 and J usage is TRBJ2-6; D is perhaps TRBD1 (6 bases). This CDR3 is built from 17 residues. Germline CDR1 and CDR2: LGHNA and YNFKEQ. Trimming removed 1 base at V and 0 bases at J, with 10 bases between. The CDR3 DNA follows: TGTGCCAGCAGCCAAGCAGGGGCCAACTCTGGGGCCAACGTCCTGACTTTC. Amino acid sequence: CASSQAGANSGANVLTF.

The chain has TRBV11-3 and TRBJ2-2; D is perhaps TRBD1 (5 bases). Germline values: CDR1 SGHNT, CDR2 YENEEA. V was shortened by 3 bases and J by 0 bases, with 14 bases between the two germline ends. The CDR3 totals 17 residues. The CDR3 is CASSFLLGATNTGELFF. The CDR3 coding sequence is TGTGCCAGCAGCTTTCTTCTAGGGGCTACGAACACCGGGGAGCTGTTTTTT.

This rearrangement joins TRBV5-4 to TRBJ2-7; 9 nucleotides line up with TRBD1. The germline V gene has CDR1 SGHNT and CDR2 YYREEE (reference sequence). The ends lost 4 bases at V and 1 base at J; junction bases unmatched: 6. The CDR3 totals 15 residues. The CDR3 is CASSQDRGYSYEQYF. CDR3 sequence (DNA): TGTGCCAGCAGCCAAGACAGGGGGTATTCCTACGAGCAGTACTTC.

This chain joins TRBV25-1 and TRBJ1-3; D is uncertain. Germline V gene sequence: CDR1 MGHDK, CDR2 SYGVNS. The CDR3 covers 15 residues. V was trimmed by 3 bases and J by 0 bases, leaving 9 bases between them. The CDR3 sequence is CASSDPKSSGNTIYF. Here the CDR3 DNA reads TGTGCCAGCAGTGACCCCAAGAGCTCTGGAAACACCATATATTTT. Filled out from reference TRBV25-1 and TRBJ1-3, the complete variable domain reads EADIYQTPRYLVIGTGKKITLECSQTMGHDKMYWYQQDPGMELHLIHYSYGVNSTEKGDLSSESTVSRIRTEHFPLTLESARPSHTSQYLCASSDPKSSGNTIYFGEGSWLTVV.

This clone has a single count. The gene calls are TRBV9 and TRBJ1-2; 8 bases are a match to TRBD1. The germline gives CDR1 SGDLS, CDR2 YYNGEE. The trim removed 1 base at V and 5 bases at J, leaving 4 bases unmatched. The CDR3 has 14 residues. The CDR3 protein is CASSVLDRGYGYTF. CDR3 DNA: TGTGCCAGCAGCGTATTAGACAGGGGTTATGGCTACACCTTC.